This note documents a single TCR beta chain sequence. The antigen remains undetermined. The primer mix had 60 Vbeta and 13 Jbeta primers. Clones were read by immunoSEQ multiplex PCR, and TCRdb kept only the in-frame ones, dropping some. The sample records around 190,000 clones, around 84% being singletons. This sample was taken from a study of cytomegalovirus exposure and HLA in healthy donors. General study results and limits: There were some public TCRs occurring in many donors, but most TCR sequences were rare. Earlier results showed most TCR beta V segments being productive about 87% or about 30% of the time. Testing in vitro showed a few CMV-associated chains specific for CMV antigens.

Sample: PBMCs. The source is a woman aged 18-29 years in good health and CMV-seronegative.

The CDR3 coding sequence is TGCGCCAGCAGCCCATCTTACAGCGGGGATACCTACGAGCAGTACTTC. Translated: CASSPSYSGDTYEQYF. The chain recombines TRBV5-1 with TRBJ2-7; 7 bases map to TRBD2. This CDR3 has 16 residues. V lost 4 bases to trimming and J lost 2 bases; unmatched junction nucleotides: 12. Germline values: CDR1 SGHRS, CDR2 YFSETQ.